The rows below give T cell receptor beta chains drawn from one sample of a study of T cell responses to AZD1222 COVID-19 vaccine. The method was immunoSEQ multiplex PCR; TCRdb's version includes in-frame clones alone and lacks a portion of them. The repertoire holds approximately 140,000 clones, with about nine tenths as singletons. The specimen comprised peripheral blood, sampled 28 days after the second AZD1222 dose. These receptor sequences come from an adult who received the AZD1222 COVID-19 vaccine. The CDR3 runs from the conserved cysteine through the conserved F or W. A D gene is named only where the DNA matches it firmly. Some rows mark clone size as missing; the rest say once, few, many or name a class of expanded clone.

cdr3_length: 13; d_call: TRBD1; clone_size: NA; j_call: TRBJ1-1; v_call: TRBV2; cdr3_nt: TGTGCCAGCAGTGACAGGGGGTGGACTGAAGCTTTCTTT; cdr3_aa: CASSDRGWTEAFF
cdr3_length: 16; d_call: TRBD2; clone_size: NA; j_call: TRBJ2-1; v_call: TRBV7-9; cdr3_nt: TGTGCCAGCAGCCCCTTTCCTAGCGGTGGCTACAATGAGCAGTTCTTC; cdr3_aa: CASSPFPSGGYNEQFF
cdr3_length: 13; d_call: NA; clone_size: NA; j_call: TRBJ2-1; v_call: TRBV7-2; cdr3_nt: TGTGCCAGCAGTCAATCTCGGGACAATGAGCAGTTCTTC; cdr3_aa: CASSQSRDNEQFF
cdr3_length: 13; d_call: NA; clone_size: NA; j_call: TRBJ2-1; v_call: TRBV27; cdr3_nt: TGTGCCAGCAGGAGCGGACCAGCCAATGAGCAGTTCTTC; cdr3_aa: CASRSGPANEQFF
cdr3_length: 15; d_call: NA; clone_size: NA; j_call: TRBJ1-3; v_call: TRBV3-1/TRBV3-2; cdr3_nt: TGTGCCAGCAGCCGACAGGTCCTCTCTGGAAACACCATATATTTT; cdr3_aa: CASSRQVLSGNTIYF
cdr3_length: 15; d_call: TRBD2; clone_size: NA; j_call: TRBJ2-7; v_call: TRBV7-2; cdr3_nt: TGTGCCAGCAGAATCGGGACTAGCGGGATCTACGAGCAGTACTTC; cdr3_aa: CASRIGTSGIYEQYF
cdr3_length: 15; d_call: NA; clone_size: NA; j_call: TRBJ1-3; v_call: TRBV5-6; cdr3_nt: TGTGCCAGCAGCTATTCAGGTCTCTCTGGAAACACCATATATTTT; cdr3_aa: CASSYSGLSGNTIYF
cdr3_length: 14; d_call: TRBD2; clone_size: NA; j_call: TRBJ2-7; v_call: TRBV5-6; cdr3_nt: TGTGCCAGCAGCTCCAGCGGGACTACCTACGAGCAGTACTTC; cdr3_aa: CASSSSGTTYEQYF
cdr3_length: 14; d_call: NA; clone_size: NA; j_call: TRBJ2-7; v_call: TRBV20-1; cdr3_nt: TGCAGTGCTAGTCTCCAGGGGGAGGTTTACGAGCAGTACTTC; cdr3_aa: CSASLQGEVYEQYF
cdr3_length: 14; d_call: TRBD2; clone_size: NA; j_call: TRBJ2-7; v_call: TRBV27; cdr3_nt: TGTGCCAGCAGTTTAAGCGCGGGAGGCTACGAGCAGTACTTC; cdr3_aa: CASSLSAGGYEQYF
cdr3_length: 14; d_call: TRBD1; clone_size: NA; j_call: TRBJ2-7; v_call: TRBV6-2/TRBV6-3; cdr3_nt: TGTGCCAGCAGTCGTCCCGGGACAGGGCGGGAGCAGTACTTC; cdr3_aa: CASSRPGTGREQYF
cdr3_length: 15; d_call: TRBD2; clone_size: NA; j_call: TRBJ2-2; v_call: TRBV7-9; cdr3_nt: TGTGCCAGCAGCTCCGGGACTAGGGGCACCGGGGAGCTGTTTTTT; cdr3_aa: CASSSGTRGTGELFF
cdr3_length: 13; d_call: TRBD1; clone_size: NA; j_call: TRBJ1-1; v_call: TRBV11-3; cdr3_nt: TGTGCCAGCAGCCGCGGGGACAGGGAGGGAGCTTTCTTT; cdr3_aa: CASSRGDREGAFF
cdr3_length: 17; d_call: NA; clone_size: NA; j_call: TRBJ2-3; v_call: TRBV18; cdr3_nt: TGTGCCAGCTCCCCGAGCCCGGGAACACCTGGGGCAGATACGCAGTATTTT; cdr3_aa: CASSPSPGTPGADTQYF
cdr3_length: 16; d_call: TRBD2; clone_size: NA; j_call: TRBJ2-1; v_call: TRBV6-4; cdr3_nt: TGTGCCAGCAGTCCTAGCGGGAGGTCCACCTACAATGAGCAGTTCTTC; cdr3_aa: CASSPSGRSTYNEQFF
cdr3_length: 11; d_call: NA; clone_size: NA; j_call: TRBJ1-1; v_call: TRBV12-3/TRBV12-4; cdr3_nt: TGTGCCAGCAGTTTAGGCACTGAAGCTTTCTTT; cdr3_aa: CASSLGTEAFF
cdr3_length: 15; d_call: NA; clone_size: NA; j_call: TRBJ1-3; v_call: TRBV18; cdr3_nt: TGTGCCAGCTCACGTACAGCGGACTCTGGAAACACCATATATTTT; cdr3_aa: CASSRTADSGNTIYF
cdr3_length: 15; d_call: TRBD2; clone_size: NA; j_call: TRBJ2-1; v_call: TRBV27; cdr3_nt: TGTGCCAGCAGTTTTCTAGCGGGGTCCTACAATGAGCAGTTCTTC; cdr3_aa: CASSFLAGSYNEQFF
cdr3_length: 13; d_call: NA; clone_size: NA; j_call: TRBJ2-5; v_call: TRBV10-1; cdr3_nt: TGCGCCAGCCCTCACACGGGACACGGGACCCAGTACTTC; cdr3_aa: CASPHTGHGTQYF
cdr3_length: 14; d_call: TRBD1; clone_size: NA; j_call: TRBJ1-6; v_call: TRBV19; cdr3_nt: TGTGCCAGTAGTACCGGGACAGATAATTCACCCCTCCACTTT; cdr3_aa: CASSTGTDNSPLHF
cdr3_length: 17; d_call: NA; clone_size: NA; j_call: TRBJ2-7; v_call: TRBV28; cdr3_nt: TGTGCCAGCAGTTCCCCGACCGGGATAGTGGATTACTACGAGCAGTACTTC; cdr3_aa: CASSSPTGIVDYYEQYF
cdr3_length: 14; d_call: TRBD1; clone_size: NA; j_call: TRBJ1-2; v_call: TRBV7-9; cdr3_nt: TGTGCCAGCAGCGATTCGACAGGGAAGTATGGCTACACCTTC; cdr3_aa: CASSDSTGKYGYTF
cdr3_length: 15; d_call: NA; clone_size: NA; j_call: TRBJ2-5; v_call: TRBV4-1; cdr3_nt: TGCGCCAGCAGCCAAGATTCCGGGGCCGTGGAGACCCAGTACTTC; cdr3_aa: CASSQDSGAVETQYF
cdr3_length: 17; d_call: TRBD2; clone_size: NA; j_call: TRBJ2-1; v_call: TRBV9; cdr3_nt: TGTGCCAGCAGGCAACCCGGGACTAGCGGGAGGGGCCATGAGCAGTTCTTC; cdr3_aa: CASRQPGTSGRGHEQFF
cdr3_length: 16; d_call: TRBD1; clone_size: NA; j_call: TRBJ2-1; v_call: TRBV6-2/TRBV6-3; cdr3_nt: TGTGCCAGCAGTCTCTATGGACAGGGGTCCTACAATGAGCAGTTCTTC; cdr3_aa: CASSLYGQGSYNEQFF
cdr3_length: 13; d_call: NA; clone_size: NA; j_call: TRBJ1-3; v_call: TRBV18; cdr3_nt: TGTGCCAGCTCACCGGCCGCTGGAAACACCATATATTTT; cdr3_aa: CASSPAAGNTIYF
cdr3_length: 14; d_call: NA; clone_size: NA; j_call: TRBJ1-1; v_call: TRBV9; cdr3_nt: TGTGCCAGCAGCGTTTTTCGCGCGAACACTGAAGCTTTCTTT; cdr3_aa: CASSVFRANTEAFF
cdr3_length: 16; d_call: NA; clone_size: NA; j_call: TRBJ2-1; v_call: TRBV6-4; cdr3_nt: TGTGCCAGCAGTTCGGAGGGGCTAGCAGGAGCCAATGAGCAGTTCTTC; cdr3_aa: CASSSEGLAGANEQFF
cdr3_length: 14; d_call: NA; clone_size: NA; j_call: TRBJ2-3; v_call: TRBV4-2; cdr3_nt: TGTGCCAGCAGCCAAGATATAGTTACAGATACGCAGTATTTT; cdr3_aa: CASSQDIVTDTQYF
cdr3_length: 14; d_call: NA; clone_size: NA; j_call: TRBJ2-5; v_call: TRBV5-1; cdr3_nt: TGCGCCAGCAGCTTGGGGGATATTACGGAGACCCAGTACTTC; cdr3_aa: CASSLGDITETQYF
cdr3_length: 15; d_call: TRBD2; clone_size: NA; j_call: TRBJ2-1; v_call: TRBV24-1; cdr3_nt: TGTGCCACCAGTGCGGGGGGAGGGTACTACAATGAGCAGTTCTTC; cdr3_aa: CATSAGGGYYNEQFF
cdr3_length: 17; d_call: TRBD1; clone_size: NA; j_call: TRBJ1-3; v_call: TRBV25-1; cdr3_nt: TGTGCCAGCAGTTCCCATCCGGGACAGGGTCTCGGAAACACCATATATTTT; cdr3_aa: CASSSHPGQGLGNTIYF
cdr3_length: 13; d_call: TRBD1; clone_size: NA; j_call: TRBJ2-3; v_call: TRBV10-3; cdr3_nt: TGTGCCATCAGGACAGGGCCCGCAGATACGCAGTATTTT; cdr3_aa: CAIRTGPADTQYF
cdr3_length: 16; d_call: NA; clone_size: NA; j_call: TRBJ2-3; v_call: TRBV3-1/TRBV3-2; cdr3_nt: TGTGCCAGCAGCCAATGGAGTTCTAGTAGCACAGATACGCAGTATTTT; cdr3_aa: CASSQWSSSSTDTQYF
cdr3_length: 16; d_call: TRBD2; clone_size: NA; j_call: TRBJ2-1; v_call: TRBV27; cdr3_nt: TGTGCCAGCAGTTTCCTCTTAGCGGGAGATATAGATGAGCAGTTCTTC; cdr3_aa: CASSFLLAGDIDEQFF
cdr3_length: 15; d_call: NA; clone_size: NA; j_call: TRBJ1-4; v_call: TRBV3-1/TRBV3-2; cdr3_nt: TGTGCCAGCAGCCAAGTAGTAGCGACTAATGAAAAACTGTTTTTT; cdr3_aa: CASSQVVATNEKLFF
cdr3_length: 13; d_call: NA; clone_size: NA; j_call: TRBJ2-3; v_call: TRBV19; cdr3_nt: TGTGCCAGTAGTACCGGAACTCCAGATACGCAGTATTTT; cdr3_aa: CASSTGTPDTQYF
cdr3_length: 16; d_call: TRBD2; clone_size: NA; j_call: TRBJ2-3; v_call: TRBV2; cdr3_nt: TGTGCCAGCAGTGAGACTAGCGGACCCAAGGCAGATACGCAGTATTTT; cdr3_aa: CASSETSGPKADTQYF
cdr3_length: 14; d_call: NA; clone_size: NA; j_call: TRBJ1-2; v_call: TRBV27; cdr3_nt: TGTGCCAGCAGTACTTTGACAGCCAAGTATGGCTACACCTTC; cdr3_aa: CASSTLTAKYGYTF
cdr3_length: 13; d_call: TRBD2; clone_size: once; j_call: TRBJ2-1; v_call: TRBV2; cdr3_nt: TGTGCCAGCAGGGGACTAGCGATCAATGAGCAGTTCTTC; cdr3_aa: CASRGLAINEQFF
cdr3_length: 15; d_call: TRBD1; clone_size: NA; j_call: TRBJ1-4; v_call: TRBV7-2; cdr3_nt: TGTGCCAGCAGCTTAAACGCAGGGGGGTATGAAAAACTGTTTTTT; cdr3_aa: CASSLNAGGYEKLFF
cdr3_length: 13; d_call: NA; clone_size: once; j_call: TRBJ2-1; v_call: TRBV12-3/TRBV12-4; cdr3_nt: TGTGCCAGCAGACCCTCGACACAGTATGAGCAGTTCTTC; cdr3_aa: CASRPSTQYEQFF
cdr3_length: 16; d_call: TRBD2; clone_size: NA; j_call: TRBJ2-1; v_call: TRBV7-9; cdr3_nt: TGTGCCAGCAGCGCCAGTGTGGTAGCGGGAATCAGTGAGCAGTTCTTC; cdr3_aa: CASSASVVAGISEQFF
cdr3_length: 12; d_call: NA; clone_size: NA; j_call: TRBJ1-2; v_call: TRBV30; cdr3_nt: TGTGCCTGGAGTGTAAGGGGATATGGCTACACCTTC; cdr3_aa: CAWSVRGYGYTF
cdr3_length: 11; d_call: NA; clone_size: NA; j_call: TRBJ1-4; v_call: TRBV12-5; cdr3_nt: TGTGCTAGTGCGGAAGCCGAAAAACTGTTTTTT; cdr3_aa: CASAEAEKLFF
cdr3_length: 12; d_call: NA; clone_size: few; j_call: TRBJ2-1; v_call: TRBV6-5; cdr3_nt: TGTGCCAGCACCGGAGGCAGCAATGAGCAGTTCTTC; cdr3_aa: CASTGGSNEQFF
cdr3_length: 15; d_call: TRBD2; clone_size: NA; j_call: TRBJ2-1; v_call: TRBV5-4; cdr3_nt: TGTGCCAGCACCGTTAGCGGGAGCTCCTACAATGAGCAGTTCTTC; cdr3_aa: CASTVSGSSYNEQFF
cdr3_length: 14; d_call: NA; clone_size: NA; j_call: TRBJ1-2; v_call: TRBV12-5; cdr3_nt: TGTGCTAGTGGTTTGGTAGGCACGGACTATGGCTACACCTTC; cdr3_aa: CASGLVGTDYGYTF
cdr3_length: 13; d_call: NA; clone_size: NA; j_call: TRBJ1-1; v_call: TRBV12-3/TRBV12-4; cdr3_nt: TGTGCCAGCAGAGGGGGGATGAACACTGAAGCTTTCTTT; cdr3_aa: CASRGGMNTEAFF
cdr3_length: 15; d_call: NA; clone_size: NA; j_call: TRBJ1-5; v_call: TRBV5-1; cdr3_nt: TGCGCCAGCAGCTTTTCAGGGGAAGGGAATCAGCCCCAGCATTTT; cdr3_aa: CASSFSGEGNQPQHF
cdr3_length: 17; d_call: NA; clone_size: NA; j_call: TRBJ2-6; v_call: TRBV30; cdr3_nt: TGTGCCTCCGCGCCCGGACACTCGTTACCTGGGGCCAACGTCCTGACTTTC; cdr3_aa: CASAPGHSLPGANVLTF
cdr3_length: 15; d_call: NA; clone_size: NA; j_call: TRBJ2-1; v_call: TRBV4-2; cdr3_nt: TGTGCCAGCAGCCAAGAGAAACTAGCTAACAATGAGCAGTTCTTC; cdr3_aa: CASSQEKLANNEQFF
cdr3_length: 13; d_call: NA; clone_size: NA; j_call: TRBJ2-7; v_call: TRBV19; cdr3_nt: TGTGCCAGTAGTATCTCCGTCTCCTACGAGCAGTACTTC; cdr3_aa: CASSISVSYEQYF
cdr3_length: 14; d_call: NA; clone_size: NA; j_call: TRBJ2-1; v_call: TRBV27; cdr3_nt: TGTGCCAGCAGTCCCCGAACAGGATACAATGAGCAGTTCTTC; cdr3_aa: CASSPRTGYNEQFF
cdr3_length: 17; d_call: NA; clone_size: NA; j_call: TRBJ1-5; v_call: TRBV18; cdr3_nt: TGTGCCAGCTCACCGTTGGGTACCCAGTTTAGCAATCAGCCCCAGCATTTT; cdr3_aa: CASSPLGTQFSNQPQHF
cdr3_length: 11; d_call: NA; clone_size: few; j_call: TRBJ2-7; v_call: TRBV2; cdr3_nt: TGTGCCAGCAGTGTGGCGACTACGCAGTACTTC; cdr3_aa: CASSVATTQYF
cdr3_length: 15; d_call: TRBD2; clone_size: NA; j_call: TRBJ2-7; v_call: TRBV4-1; cdr3_nt: TGCGCCAGCAGCCAGACTAGCGGGACCCCCTACGAGCAGTACTTC; cdr3_aa: CASSQTSGTPYEQYF